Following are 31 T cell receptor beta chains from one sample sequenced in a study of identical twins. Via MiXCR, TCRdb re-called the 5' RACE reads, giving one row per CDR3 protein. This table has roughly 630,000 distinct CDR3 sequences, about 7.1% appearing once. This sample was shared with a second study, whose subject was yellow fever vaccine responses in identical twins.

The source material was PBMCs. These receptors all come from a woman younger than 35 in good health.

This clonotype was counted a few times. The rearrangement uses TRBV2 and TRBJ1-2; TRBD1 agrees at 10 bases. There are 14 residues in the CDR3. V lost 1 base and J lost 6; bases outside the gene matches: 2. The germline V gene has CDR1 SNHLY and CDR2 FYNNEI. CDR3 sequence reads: CASSEGDRGHGYTF. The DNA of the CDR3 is TGTGCCAGCAGTGAAGGAGACAGGGGGCATGGCTACACCTTC.

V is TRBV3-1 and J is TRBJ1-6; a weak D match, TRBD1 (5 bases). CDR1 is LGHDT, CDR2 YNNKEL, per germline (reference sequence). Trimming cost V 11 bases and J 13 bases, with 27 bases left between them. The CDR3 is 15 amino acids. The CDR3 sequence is CASSQVGLTEEPLHF. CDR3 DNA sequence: TGTGCCTCCAGCCAAGTGGGGCTAACGGAGGAGCCCCTCCACTTT.

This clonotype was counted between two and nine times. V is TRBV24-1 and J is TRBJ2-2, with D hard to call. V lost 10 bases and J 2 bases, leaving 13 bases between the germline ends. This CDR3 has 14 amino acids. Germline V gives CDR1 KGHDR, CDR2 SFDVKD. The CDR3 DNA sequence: TGTGCCACAACCCCCGGCGGAAACACCGGGGAGCTGTTTTTT. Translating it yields CATTPGGNTGELFF.

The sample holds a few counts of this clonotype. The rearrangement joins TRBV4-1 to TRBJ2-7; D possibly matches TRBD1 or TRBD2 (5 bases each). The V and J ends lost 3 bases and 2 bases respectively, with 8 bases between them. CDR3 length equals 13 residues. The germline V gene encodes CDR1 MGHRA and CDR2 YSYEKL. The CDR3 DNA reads TGCGCCAGCAGCCACCCGGGACCCTACGAGCAGTACTTC. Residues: CASSHPGPYEQYF.

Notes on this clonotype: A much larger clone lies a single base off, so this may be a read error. The CDR3, as DNA: TGTGCCAGCAGCCAAGAATCACGCCACGAGCAGTACTTC. Translating gives CASSQESRHEQYF. V usage is TRBV3-1 and J usage is TRBJ2-7; D is ambiguous. The CDR3 consists of 13 residues. V was cut by 0 bases and J by 5 bases, with 8 bases left in between. From germline, CDR1 is LGHDT and CDR2 YNNKEL (reference sequence).

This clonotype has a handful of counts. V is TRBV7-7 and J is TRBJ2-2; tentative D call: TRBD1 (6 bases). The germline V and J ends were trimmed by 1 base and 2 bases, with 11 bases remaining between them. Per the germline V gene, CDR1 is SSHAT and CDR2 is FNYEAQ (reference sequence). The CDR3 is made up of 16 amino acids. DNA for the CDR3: TGTGCCAGCAGCTTAGGTGACAGGCGTAACACCGGGGAGCTGTTTTTT. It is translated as CASSLGDRRNTGELFF.

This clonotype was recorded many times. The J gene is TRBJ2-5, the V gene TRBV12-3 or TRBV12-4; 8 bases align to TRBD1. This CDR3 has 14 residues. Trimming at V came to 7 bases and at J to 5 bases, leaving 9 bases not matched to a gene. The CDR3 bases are TGTGCCAGCACCCGAGGACAGGGCGGCGAGACCCAGTACTTC. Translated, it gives CASTRGQGGETQYF.

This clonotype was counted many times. CDR3 sequence (DNA): TGCGCCAGCAAGGGGTTCGTAGAGGGCACAGATACGCAGTATTTT. Translating gives CASKGFVEGTDTQYF. The rearrangement links TRBV5-1 to TRBJ2-3, with TRBD1 as a possible D gene (5 bases). Germline CDR1 reads SGHRS; CDR2 reads YFSETQ. The CDR3 runs 15 residues. The V end lost 6 bases, the J end lost 1 base, and 15 bases lay between the germline ends.

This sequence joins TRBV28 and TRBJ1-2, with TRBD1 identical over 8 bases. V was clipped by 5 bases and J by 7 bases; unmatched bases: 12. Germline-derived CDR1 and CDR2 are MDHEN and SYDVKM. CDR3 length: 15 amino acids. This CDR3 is CASSPRDRRARGYTF. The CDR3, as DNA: TGTGCCAGCAGTCCAAGGGACAGGAGGGCGCGTGGCTACACCTTC.

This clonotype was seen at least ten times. The CDR3 reads CASSLGWKETQYF. For the CDR3, the DNA is TGTGCCAGCAGCTTGGGGTGGAAAGAGACCCAGTACTTC. This chain links TRBV5-6 with TRBJ2-5; D not certain. Between the trimmed V and J ends, which lost 0 bases and 3 bases, there was a span of 6 bases. The CDR3 is 13 residues long. Germline CDR1 is SGHDT and CDR2 is YYEEEE.

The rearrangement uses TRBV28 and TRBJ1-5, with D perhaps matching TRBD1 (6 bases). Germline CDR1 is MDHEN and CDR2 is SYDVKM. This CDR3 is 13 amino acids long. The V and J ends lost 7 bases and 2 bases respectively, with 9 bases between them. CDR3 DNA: TGTGCCAGCAACAGGGTTGGCAATCAGCCCCAGCATTTT. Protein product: CASNRVGNQPQHF.

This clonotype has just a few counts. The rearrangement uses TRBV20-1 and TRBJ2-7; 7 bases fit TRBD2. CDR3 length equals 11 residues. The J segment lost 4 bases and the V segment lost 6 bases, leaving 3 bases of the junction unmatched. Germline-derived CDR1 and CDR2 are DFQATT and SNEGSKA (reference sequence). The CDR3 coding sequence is TGCAGTGCAATGCGGGAGTACGAGCAGTACTTC. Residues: CSAMREYEQYF.

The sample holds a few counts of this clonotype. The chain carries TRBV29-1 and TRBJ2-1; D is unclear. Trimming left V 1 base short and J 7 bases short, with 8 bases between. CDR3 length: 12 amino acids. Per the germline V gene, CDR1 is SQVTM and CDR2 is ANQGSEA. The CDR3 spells CSVEVLVNEQFF. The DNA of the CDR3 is TGCAGCGTTGAAGTCTTGGTAAATGAGCAGTTCTTC.

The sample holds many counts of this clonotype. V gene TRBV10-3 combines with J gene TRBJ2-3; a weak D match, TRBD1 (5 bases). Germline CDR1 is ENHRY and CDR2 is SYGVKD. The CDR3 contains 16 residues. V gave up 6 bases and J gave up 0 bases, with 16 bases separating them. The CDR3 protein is CAIRQLLGASTDTQYF. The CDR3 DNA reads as TGTGCCATCAGGCAGCTCCTTGGGGCTAGCACAGATACGCAGTATTTT.

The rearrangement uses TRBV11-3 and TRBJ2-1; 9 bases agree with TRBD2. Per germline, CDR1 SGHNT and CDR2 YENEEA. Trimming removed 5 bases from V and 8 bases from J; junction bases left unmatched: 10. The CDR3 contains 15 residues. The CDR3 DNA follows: TGTGCCAGCAGCCAAGCCAGCGGGGGGCACGATGAGCAGTTCTTC. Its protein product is CASSQASGGHDEQFF.

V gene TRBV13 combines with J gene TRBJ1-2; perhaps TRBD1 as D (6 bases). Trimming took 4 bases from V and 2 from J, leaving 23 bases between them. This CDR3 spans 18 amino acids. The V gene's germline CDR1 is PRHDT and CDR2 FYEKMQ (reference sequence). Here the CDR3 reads CASSSRNQGRKANYGYTF. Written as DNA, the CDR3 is TGTGCCAGCAGCTCTAGAAATCAGGGGAGGAAAGCGAACTATGGCTACACCTTC.

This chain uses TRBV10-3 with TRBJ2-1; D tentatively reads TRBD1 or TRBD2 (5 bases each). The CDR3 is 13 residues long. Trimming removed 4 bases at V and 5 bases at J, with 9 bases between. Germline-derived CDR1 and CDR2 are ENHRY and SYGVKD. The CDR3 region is CAISGGPNNEQFF. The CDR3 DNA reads TGTGCCATCAGTGGGGGACCCAACAATGAGCAGTTCTTC.

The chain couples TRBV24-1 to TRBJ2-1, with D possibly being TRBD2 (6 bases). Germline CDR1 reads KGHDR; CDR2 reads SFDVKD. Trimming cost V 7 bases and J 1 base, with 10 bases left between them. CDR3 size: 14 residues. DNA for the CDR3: TGTGCCACCAGGCGGGACGGATCCTACAATGAGCAGTTCTTC. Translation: CATRRDGSYNEQFF.

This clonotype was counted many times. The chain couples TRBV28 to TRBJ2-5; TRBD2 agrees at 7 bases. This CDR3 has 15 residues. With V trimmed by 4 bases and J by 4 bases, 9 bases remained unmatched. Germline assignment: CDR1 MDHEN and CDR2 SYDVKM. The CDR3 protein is CASSSKREIRETQYF. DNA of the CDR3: TGTGCCAGCAGTTCGAAGCGGGAAATCCGAGAGACCCAGTACTTC.

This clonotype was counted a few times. The CDR3 region is CASSRSLAEAFF. CDR3 nucleotides: TGTGCCAGCAGCCGATCCCTTGCTGAAGCTTTCTTT. The rearrangement links TRBV7-9 to TRBJ1-1; D unresolved. Trimming removed 5 bases from V and 6 bases from J, with 10 bases in between. The germline CDR1 and CDR2 sequences are SEHNR and FQNEAQ (reference sequence). The CDR3 runs 12 residues.

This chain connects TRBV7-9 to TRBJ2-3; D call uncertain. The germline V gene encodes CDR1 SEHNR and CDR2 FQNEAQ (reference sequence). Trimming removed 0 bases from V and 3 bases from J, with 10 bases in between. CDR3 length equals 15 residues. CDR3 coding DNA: TGTGCCAGCAGCTTAGCCCTTGGACGGACAGATACGCAGTATTTT. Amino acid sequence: CASSLALGRTDTQYF.

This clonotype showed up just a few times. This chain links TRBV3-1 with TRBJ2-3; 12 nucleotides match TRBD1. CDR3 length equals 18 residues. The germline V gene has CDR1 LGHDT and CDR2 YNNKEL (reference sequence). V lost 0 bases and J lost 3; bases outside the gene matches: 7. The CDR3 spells CASSQDGTGGLVTDTQYF. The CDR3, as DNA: TGTGCCAGCAGCCAAGACGGGACAGGGGGCCTTGTTACAGATACGCAGTATTTT.

The CDR3 DNA sequence: TGTGCCAGCAGCGTTAGCGGGGGGGCCCGGGAGACCCAGTACTTC. This translates into CASSVSGGARETQYF. This chain links TRBV9 with TRBJ2-5; TRBD2 matches at 11 bases. The CDR3 is 15 residues long. Per germline, CDR1 SGDLS and CDR2 YYNGEE. The V segment lost 2 bases and the J segment 5 bases; nucleotides outside the gene matches: 5.

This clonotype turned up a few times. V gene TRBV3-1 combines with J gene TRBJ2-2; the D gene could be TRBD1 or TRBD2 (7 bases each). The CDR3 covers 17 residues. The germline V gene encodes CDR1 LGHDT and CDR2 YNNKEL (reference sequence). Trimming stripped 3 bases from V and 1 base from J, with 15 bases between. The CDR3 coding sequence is TGTGCCAGCAGCCATCAGCAGGGGGGGAGGAACACCGGGGAGCTGTTTTTT. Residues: CASSHQQGGRNTGELFF.

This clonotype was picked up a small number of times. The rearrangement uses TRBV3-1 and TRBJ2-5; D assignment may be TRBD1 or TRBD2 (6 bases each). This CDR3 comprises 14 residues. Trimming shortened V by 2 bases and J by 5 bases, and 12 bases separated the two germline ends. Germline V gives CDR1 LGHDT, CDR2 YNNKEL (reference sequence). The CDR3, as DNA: TGTGCCAGCAGCCAAAGGGGGGCAGGGGAGACCCAGTACTTC. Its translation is CASSQRGAGETQYF.

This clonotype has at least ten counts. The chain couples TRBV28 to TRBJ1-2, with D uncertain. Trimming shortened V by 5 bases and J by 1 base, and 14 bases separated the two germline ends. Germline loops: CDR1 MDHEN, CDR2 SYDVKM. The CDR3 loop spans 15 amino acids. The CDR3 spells CASSIGIEINYGYTF. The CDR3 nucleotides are TGTGCCAGCAGTATAGGGATTGAAATTAACTATGGCTACACCTTC.

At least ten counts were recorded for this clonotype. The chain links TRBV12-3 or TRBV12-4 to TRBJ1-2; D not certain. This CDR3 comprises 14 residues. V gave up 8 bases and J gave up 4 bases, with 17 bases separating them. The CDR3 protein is CASCQNRATYGYTF. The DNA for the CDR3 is TGTGCCAGCTGCCAGAACCGGGCGACCTATGGCTACACCTTC.

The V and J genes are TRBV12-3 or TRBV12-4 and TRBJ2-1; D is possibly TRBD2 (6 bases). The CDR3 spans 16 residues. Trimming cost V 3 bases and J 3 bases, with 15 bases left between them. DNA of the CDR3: TGTGCCAGCAGTTTGCCGCCGCGGGGCGGCTACAATGAGCAGTTCTTC. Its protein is CASSLPPRGGYNEQFF.

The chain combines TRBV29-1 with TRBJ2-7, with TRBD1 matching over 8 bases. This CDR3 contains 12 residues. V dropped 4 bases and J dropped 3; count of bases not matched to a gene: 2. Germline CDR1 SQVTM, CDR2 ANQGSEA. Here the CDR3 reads CSVADRGYEQYF. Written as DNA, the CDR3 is TGCAGCGTTGCCGACAGGGGCTACGAGCAGTACTTC.

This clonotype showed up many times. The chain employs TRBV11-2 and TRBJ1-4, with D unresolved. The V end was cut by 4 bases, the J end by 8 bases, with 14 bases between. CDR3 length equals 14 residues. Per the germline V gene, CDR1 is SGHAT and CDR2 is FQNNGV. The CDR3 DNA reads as TGTGCCAGCAGCTCCCCCCGGGCAGTCGAAAAACTGTTTTTT. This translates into CASSSPRAVEKLFF.

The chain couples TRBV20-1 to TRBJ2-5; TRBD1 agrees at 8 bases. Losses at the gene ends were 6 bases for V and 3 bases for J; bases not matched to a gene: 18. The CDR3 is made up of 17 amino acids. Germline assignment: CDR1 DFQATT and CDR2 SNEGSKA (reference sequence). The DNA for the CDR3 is TGCAGTGCGACTACTTGGACAGGGTACGGGTTCGAAGAGACCCAGTACTTC. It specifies CSATTWTGYGFEETQYF.